The 20 T cell receptor beta chains given below trace back to one sample, sequenced in a study of metastatic and nonmetastatic thyroid tumors (dated by TCRdb to between 2020 and 2021). No treatment had been received by any patient before thyroid surgery. Library prep was done by PCR. The data were produced on an Illumina HiSeq 4000. TCRdb reprocessed the public reads (quality trimming at Q25 with fastp, clone calling with MiXCR) and kept in-frame beta chains. Counted in this sample were 24,000 or so clones; less than 25% of them appeared once. Around 7.6% of the sample is taken by the ten largest. Specimen: blood. The receptors were gathered from a female donor with papillary thyroid cancer or a benign thyroid nodule (not recorded which). Some clones in this sample may be carry-over from other donors' samples.

This clone is deemed medium-sized. This chain uses TRBV6-2 or TRBV6-3 with TRBJ2-1, with 9 bases fitting TRBD1. The V gene's germline CDR1 is MNHEY and CDR2 SVGEGT. Trimming took 0 bases from V and 4 from J; bases not matched to a gene: 7. The length of the CDR3 is 17 residues. The CDR3 DNA follows: TGTGCCAGCAGTTACTCGCCCGGGACAGGGATTTACAATGAGCAGTTCTTC. Its protein is CASSYSPGTGIYNEQFF.

This clone appeared many times. The chain uses TRBV29-1 and TRBJ2-3; 11 bases line up with TRBD1. After removal of 7 bases from V and 4 bases from J, the junction contained 7 bases not matched to a gene. Germline V gene data show CDR1 as SQVTM and CDR2 as ANQGSEA. The CDR3 length is 14 residues. The CDR3 sequence is CSASGTGGADTQYF. In DNA form, the CDR3 reads TGCAGCGCATCCGGGACAGGGGGTGCAGATACGCAGTATTTT.

In its sample, this clone was seen a few times. V usage is TRBV10-3 and J usage is TRBJ1-5; no reliable D call. Per germline, CDR1 ENHRY and CDR2 SYGVKD. Between the trimmed V and J ends, which lost 10 bases and 1 base, there was a span of 14 bases. This CDR3 comprises 14 residues. The DNA of the CDR3 is TGTGCCACCAGAGGACGGGCCAGCAATCAGCCCCAGCATTTT. Translated: CATRGRASNQPQHF.

The chain couples TRBV11-1 to TRBJ2-2; D gene unclear. From germline, CDR1 is SGHAT and CDR2 FQDESV (reference sequence). Trimming cost V 2 bases and J 9 bases, with 19 bases left between them. The CDR3 has 16 residues. CDR3 in amino acids: CASSLRPPGTGWELFF. The CDR3 nucleotides are TGTGCCAGCAGCTTACGACCGCCTGGAACTGGCTGGGAGCTGTTTTTT.

This clone is medium-sized within its sample. The V call is TRBV6-1, the J call TRBJ1-5; D gene uncertain. Germline loops: CDR1 MNHNS, CDR2 SASEGT. There are 13 residues in the CDR3. V was shortened by 4 bases and J by 4 bases, with 8 bases between the two germline ends. The CDR3 is CASSALWNQPQHF. DNA of the CDR3: TGTGCCAGCAGTGCCCTTTGGAATCAGCCCCAGCATTTT.

By share, this clone counts as medium-sized. The rearrangement uses TRBV6-1 and TRBJ2-1; 16 nucleotides align to TRBD2. Germline values: CDR1 MNHNS, CDR2 SASEGT. The CDR3 is made up of 13 amino acids. J gave up 14 bases and V 8 bases, and 6 bases lay outside the gene matches. The chain's CDR3 is CASSGLAGGHKFF. DNA of the CDR3: TGTGCCAGCTCGGGACTAGCGGGGGGGCACAAGTTCTTC.

This clone was observed many times. The chain is built from TRBV24-1 and TRBJ2-5; 8 nucleotides agree with TRBD2. Germline V lookup: CDR1 KGHDR, CDR2 SFDVKD. V shed 1 base and J 4 bases; nucleotides not matched to a gene: 4. This CDR3 comprises 15 residues. The CDR3 loop is CATSDFSGGGETQYF. The CDR3 DNA follows: TGTGCCACCAGTGATTTCAGCGGGGGTGGAGAGACCCAGTACTTC.

A note on this clone: The junction does not match germline at one end; this may be a read error. V and J are TRBV20-1 and TRBJ2-3; D gene unclear. CDR3 size: 15 residues. Germline-derived CDR1 and CDR2 are DFQATT and SNEGSKA (reference sequence). The CDR3 DNA sequence: TGCGGTGCTCAACATGCAAGCCTGAAACTGGATACGCAGTATTTT. Encoded protein: CGAQHASLKLDTQYF.

This clone was observed at least ten times. The chain joins TRBV20-1 to TRBJ2-5; TRBD1 agrees at 9 bases. The CDR3 totals 13 residues. The germline V gene has CDR1 DFQATT and CDR2 SNEGSKA (reference sequence). This CDR3 reads CSGIRDRVETQYF. The CDR3, as DNA: TGCAGCGGAATCCGGGACAGGGTTGAGACCCAGTACTTC.

This clone has at least ten counts. CDR3 in amino acids: CASSPQSLSSYEQYF. Written as DNA, the CDR3 is TGTGCCAGCTCACCACAGAGTCTAAGCTCCTACGAGCAGTACTTC. The rearrangement uses TRBV18 and TRBJ2-7; no definite D call. This CDR3 has 15 residues. Germline-derived CDR1 and CDR2 are KGHSH and LQKENI. The ends were cut back, 1 base at V and 0 bases at J, with 10 bases in the middle.

This clone was observed many times. This chain joins TRBV28 and TRBJ1-1; D unresolved. CDR3 length: 14 residues. Trimming removed 7 bases at V and 1 base at J, with 13 bases between. CDR1 and CDR2 (germline): MDHEN, SYDVKM. The CDR3 DNA reads TGTGCCAGCATGTCCTCCTGGGCGAACACTGAAGCTTTCTTT. Translating it yields CASMSSWANTEAFF.

In regard to this clone: A read error is likely, as this CDR3 ends without the conserved phenylalanine or tryptophan. This chain links TRBV20-1 with TRBJ1-5; D may be TRBD1 (5 bases). Germline values: CDR1 DFQATT, CDR2 SNEGSKA (reference sequence). V was trimmed by 1 base and J by 2 bases, leaving 24 bases between them. CDR3 length equals 19 residues. The CDR3 DNA reads TGCAGTGCTAGAGGTCCCCCGGGGACTGCCGCCGCTGGCAATCAGCCCCAGCATTAT. This sequence encodes CSARGPPGTAAAGNQPQHY.

The chain couples TRBV11-2 to TRBJ1-2, with 9 nucleotides matching TRBD1. This CDR3 region has 13 residues. Germline V gene sequence: CDR1 SGHAT, CDR2 FQNNGV. The junction had 11 bases not matched to a gene; V was cut back by 5 bases and J by 13 bases. For the CDR3, the DNA is TGTGCCAGCAGCCCGACAGGGGGTGGAGGGTTCACCTTC. Translated: CASSPTGGGGFTF.

This clone was counted at least ten times. This chain uses TRBV6-1 with TRBJ2-5; TRBD1 or TRBD2 may be the D gene (5 bases each). V shed 6 bases and J shed 12 bases, with 20 bases lying between them. Germline V gives CDR1 MNHNS, CDR2 SASEGT. The CDR3 length is 13 residues. The CDR3 loop is CASRPGARRKEYF. For the CDR3, the DNA is TGTGCCAGCAGGCCCGGGGCGCGGAGGAAGGAGTACTTC.

This clone was counted at least ten times. The genes are TRBV11-2 and TRBJ2-3, with TRBD2 matching over 10 bases. The J segment lost 4 bases and the V segment lost 4 bases, leaving 5 bases of the junction unmatched. The CDR3 covers 15 residues. Looked up from germline, CDR1 is SGHAT and CDR2 is FQNNGV. Written as DNA, the CDR3 is TGTGCCAGCAGCTCGTCTAGCGGGGGTGCAGATACGCAGTATTTT. It codes for CASSSSSGGADTQYF.

By sample share, this clone is medium-sized. This chain links TRBV28 with TRBJ2-1; TRBD2 matches at 8 bases. The CDR3 runs to 14 residues. The V segment lost 3 bases and the J segment 4 bases; nucleotides outside the gene matches: 2. Germline V gene data show CDR1 as MDHEN and CDR2 as SYDVKM. This CDR3 reads CASSLASGYNEQFF. CDR3 sequence (DNA): TGTGCCAGCAGTTTGGCTAGCGGGTACAATGAGCAGTTCTTC.

Ten or more counts support this clone. V usage is TRBV18 and J usage is TRBJ2-3; 8 bases line up with TRBD2. This CDR3 region has 14 residues. Germline V gene lookup returns CDR1 KGHSH and CDR2 LQKENI. After removal of 6 bases from V and 1 base from J, the junction contained 3 bases not matched to a gene. CDR3 protein: CASSSTSGTDTQYF. The DNA of the CDR3 is TGTGCCAGCTCCTCGACTAGCGGCACAGATACGCAGTATTTT.

This clone has ten or more counts. This sequence joins TRBV5-5 and TRBJ1-2; D ambiguous. This CDR3 region has 14 residues. The ends were cut back, 1 base at V and 0 bases at J, with 7 bases in the middle. CDR1 and CDR2 from the germline V gene are SGHKS and YYEKEE (reference sequence). This CDR3 is CASSLLTSNYGYTF. CDR3 DNA sequence: TGTGCCAGCAGCTTGCTAACTTCTAACTATGGCTACACCTTC.

Comments on this clone: A much larger clonotype is one base distant, so this may be a read error. The CDR3 does not close with the conserved phenylalanine or tryptophan, likely indicating a read error. The CDR3 bases are TGTGCCAGCACGGGCCACATGGATACGCAGTATTAT. Its protein is CASTGHMDTQYY. The chain has TRBV6-1 and TRBJ2-3; D is undetermined. The germline V gene has CDR1 MNHNS and CDR2 SASEGT. The V end lost 7 bases, the J end lost 6 bases, and 11 bases lay between the germline ends. This CDR3 has 12 residues.

This clone was counted many times. This sequence joins TRBV3-1 and TRBJ1-2; maybe TRBD1 (5 bases). CDR1 is LGHDT and CDR2 is YNNKEL in the germline V gene (reference sequence). Trimming stripped 0 bases from V and 4 bases from J, with 12 bases between. This CDR3 has 15 residues. The CDR3 sequence is CASSQDWGLSYGYTF. The CDR3 bases are TGTGCCAGCAGCCAAGATTGGGGACTCTCCTATGGCTACACCTTC.